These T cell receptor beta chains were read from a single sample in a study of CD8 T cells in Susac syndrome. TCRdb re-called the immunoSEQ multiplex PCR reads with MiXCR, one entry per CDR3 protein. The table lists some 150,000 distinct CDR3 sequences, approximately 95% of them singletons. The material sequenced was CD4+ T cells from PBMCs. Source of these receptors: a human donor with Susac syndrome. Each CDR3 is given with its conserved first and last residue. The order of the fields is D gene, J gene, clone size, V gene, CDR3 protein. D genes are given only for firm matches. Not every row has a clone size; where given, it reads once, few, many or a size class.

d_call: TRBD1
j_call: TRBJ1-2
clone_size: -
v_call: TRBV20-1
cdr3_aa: CSAEDRDKDYGYTF

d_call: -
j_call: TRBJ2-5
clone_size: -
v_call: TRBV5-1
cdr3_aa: CASSMLGGQETQYF

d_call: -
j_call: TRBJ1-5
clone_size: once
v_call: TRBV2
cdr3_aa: CASGLGGSNQPQHF

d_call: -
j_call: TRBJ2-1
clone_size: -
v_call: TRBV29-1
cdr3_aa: CSVLIRGKQFF

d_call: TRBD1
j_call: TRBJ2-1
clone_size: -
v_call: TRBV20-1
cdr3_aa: CSARARDSSYNEQFF

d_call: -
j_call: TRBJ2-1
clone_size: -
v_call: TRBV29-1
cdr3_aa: CSVVGISSYNEQFF

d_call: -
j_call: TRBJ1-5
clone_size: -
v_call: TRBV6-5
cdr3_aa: CASSYRQPYLGQPQHF

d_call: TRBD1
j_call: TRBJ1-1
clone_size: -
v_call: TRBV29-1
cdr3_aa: CSVPPGQGFTEAFF

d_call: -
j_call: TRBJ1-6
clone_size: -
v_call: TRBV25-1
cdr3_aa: CASSEYALVGSPLHF

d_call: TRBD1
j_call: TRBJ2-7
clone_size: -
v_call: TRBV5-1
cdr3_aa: CASSLGGQVTSYEQYF

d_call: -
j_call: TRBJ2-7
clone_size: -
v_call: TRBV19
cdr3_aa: CASSINRAGEQYF

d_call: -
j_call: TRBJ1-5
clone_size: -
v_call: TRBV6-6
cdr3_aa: CASSYSSQGSNQPQHF

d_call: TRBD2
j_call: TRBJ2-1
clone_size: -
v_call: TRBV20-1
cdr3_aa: CSARTSGGIPRF

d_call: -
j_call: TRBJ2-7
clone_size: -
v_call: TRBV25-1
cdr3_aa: CASGRDKPYEQYF

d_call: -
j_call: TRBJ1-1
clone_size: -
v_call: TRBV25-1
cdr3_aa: CASSDTYYTEAFF

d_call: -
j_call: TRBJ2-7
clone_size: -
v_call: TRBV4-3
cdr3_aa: CASSQAADPSYEQYF

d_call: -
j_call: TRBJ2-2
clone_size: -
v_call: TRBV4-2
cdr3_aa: CASSQDSRAGELFF

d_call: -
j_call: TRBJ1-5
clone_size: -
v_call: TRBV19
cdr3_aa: CASSKPGSNQPQHF

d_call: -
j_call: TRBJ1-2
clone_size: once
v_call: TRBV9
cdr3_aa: CASSVAHGGSGYTF

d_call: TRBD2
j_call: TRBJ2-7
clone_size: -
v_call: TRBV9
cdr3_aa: CASSVGSGGPYEQYF

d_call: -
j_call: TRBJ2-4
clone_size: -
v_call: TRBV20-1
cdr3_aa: CSARDQGLNIQYF

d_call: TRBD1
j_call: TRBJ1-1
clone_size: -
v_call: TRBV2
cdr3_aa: CASIRQGNTEAFF

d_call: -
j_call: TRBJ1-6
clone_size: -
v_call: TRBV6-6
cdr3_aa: CASSYGQGVSPLHF

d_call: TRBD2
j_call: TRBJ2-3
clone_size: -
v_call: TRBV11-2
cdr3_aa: CASSQGRGGRTDTQYF

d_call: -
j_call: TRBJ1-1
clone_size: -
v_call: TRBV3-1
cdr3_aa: CASSQLKGDEAFF

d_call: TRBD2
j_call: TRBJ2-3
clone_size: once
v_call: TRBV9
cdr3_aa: CASSVEGAGDTQYF

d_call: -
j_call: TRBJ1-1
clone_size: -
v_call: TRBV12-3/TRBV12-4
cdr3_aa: CASSLGGKRPEAFF

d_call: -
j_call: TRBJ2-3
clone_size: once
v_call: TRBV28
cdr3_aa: CASKSTDTQYF

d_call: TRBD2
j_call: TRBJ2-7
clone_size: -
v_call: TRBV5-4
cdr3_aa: CASSFRGTSGSYEQYF

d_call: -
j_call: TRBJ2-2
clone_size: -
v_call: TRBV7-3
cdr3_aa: CASSLSQGELFF

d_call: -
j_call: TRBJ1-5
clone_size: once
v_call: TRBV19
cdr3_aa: CASSTGVGPQHF

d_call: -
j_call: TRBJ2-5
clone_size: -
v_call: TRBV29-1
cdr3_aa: CSVRVQTQYF

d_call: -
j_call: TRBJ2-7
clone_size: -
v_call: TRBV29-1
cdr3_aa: CSASTGTSYEQYF

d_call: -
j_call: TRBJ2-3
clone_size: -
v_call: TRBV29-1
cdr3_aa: CSVARGSTDTQYF

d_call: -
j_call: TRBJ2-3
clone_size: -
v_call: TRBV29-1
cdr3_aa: CSAGLPDTQYF

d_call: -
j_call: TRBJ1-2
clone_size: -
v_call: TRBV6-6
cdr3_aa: CASSLGPNYGYTF

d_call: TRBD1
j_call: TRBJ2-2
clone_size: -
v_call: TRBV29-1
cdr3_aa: CSGYRGNTGELFF

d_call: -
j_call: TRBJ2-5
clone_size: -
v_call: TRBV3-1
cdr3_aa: CASSQGARETQYF

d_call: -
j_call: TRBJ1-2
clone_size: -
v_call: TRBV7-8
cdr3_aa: CASSLGYGGGYGYTF

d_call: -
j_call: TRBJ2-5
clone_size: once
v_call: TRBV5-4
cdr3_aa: CASSLAVAFGGETQYF

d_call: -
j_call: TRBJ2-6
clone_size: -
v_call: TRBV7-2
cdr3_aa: CASSFGGELFSGANVLTF

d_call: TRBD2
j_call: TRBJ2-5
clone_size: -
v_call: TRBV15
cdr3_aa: CATSRSGTSGGETQYF

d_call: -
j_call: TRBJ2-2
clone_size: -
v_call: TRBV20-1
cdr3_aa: CSAGGSVTGELFF

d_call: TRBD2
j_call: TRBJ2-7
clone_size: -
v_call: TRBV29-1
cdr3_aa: CSVAPKRGGTSEQYF

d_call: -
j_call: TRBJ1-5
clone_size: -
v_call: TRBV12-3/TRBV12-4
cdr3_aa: CASRSYPAPQHF

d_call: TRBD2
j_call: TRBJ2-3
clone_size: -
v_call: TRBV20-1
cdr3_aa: CSASHSGGLTDTQYF

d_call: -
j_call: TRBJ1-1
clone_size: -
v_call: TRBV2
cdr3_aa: CASTRQNTEAFF

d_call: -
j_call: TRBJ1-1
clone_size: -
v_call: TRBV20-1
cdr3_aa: CTAGDPKDTEAFF

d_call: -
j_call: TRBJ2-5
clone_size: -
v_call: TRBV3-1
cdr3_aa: CASSRQQETQYF

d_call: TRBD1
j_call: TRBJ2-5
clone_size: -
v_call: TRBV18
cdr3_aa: CASSPDRVVETQYF

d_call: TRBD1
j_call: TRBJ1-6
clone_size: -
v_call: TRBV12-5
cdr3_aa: CASAPGTGNSPLHF

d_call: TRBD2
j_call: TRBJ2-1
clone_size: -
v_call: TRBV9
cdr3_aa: CASSVTSGGFNEQFF

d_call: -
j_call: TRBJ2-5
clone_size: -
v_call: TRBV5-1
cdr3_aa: CASSTTQGGGVTQYF

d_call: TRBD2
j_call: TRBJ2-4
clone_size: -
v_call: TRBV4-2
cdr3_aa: CASSLASGGENIQYF